These 20 T cell receptor beta chains came from one sample sequenced in a study of blood T cell dynamics during melanoma immunotherapy. Time point of the sample: week 3, after first cycle of checkpoint inhibitor. Sequenced by immunoSEQ multiplex PCR; TCRdb stores in-frame clones only, minus some. The data contain around 9,000 clones, 87% of them singletons. The sequencing used blood, collected from a patient treated with checkpoint blockade. The origin of the receptors is a human donor with melanoma.

The rearrangement links TRBV7-2 to TRBJ1-1; D gene unclear. This CDR3 region has 13 residues. Trimming pared 5 bases from V and 2 bases from J, leaving 9 bases between. Germline V gene sequence: CDR1 SGHTA, CDR2 FQGNSA. The CDR3, as DNA: TGTGCCAGCAGCGTTGTCAGAAACACTGAAGCTTTCTTT. It is translated as CASSVVRNTEAFF.

The CDR3 sequence: CASSRDDRYTNYGYTF. The CDR3 DNA reads as TGTGCCAGCAGCCGAGATGACAGGTATACTAACTATGGCTACACCTTC. This chain uses TRBV4-2 with TRBJ1-2; a weak D match, TRBD1 (6 bases). V was clipped by 4 bases and J by 0 bases, with 15 bases between them. From germline, CDR1 is LGHNA and CDR2 YNFKEQ. This CDR3 spans 16 amino acids.

The V gene is TRBV10-2, the J gene TRBJ2-1, with 9 bases identical to TRBD2. CDR3 size: 15 residues. The germline CDR1 and CDR2 sequences are WSHSY and SAAADI. V lost 5 bases, J lost 6 bases, and 8 bases stayed unmatched. The chain's CDR3 is CASSPPSGTFNEQFF. Here the CDR3 DNA reads TGCGCCAGCAGTCCTCCTAGCGGGACCTTCAATGAGCAGTTCTTC.

The chain employs TRBV28 and TRBJ2-3; a possible D gene is TRBD1 (7 bases). CDR3 length: 16 amino acids. Germline V lookup: CDR1 MDHEN, CDR2 SYDVKM. The V end lost 4 bases, the J end lost 0 bases, and 14 bases lay between the germline ends. The DNA of the CDR3 is TGTGCCAGCAGTTCGCCGACAGGGACTAGCACAGATACGCAGTATTTT. This gives the protein CASSSPTGTSTDTQYF.

This clone was detected a few times. Additional DNA sequences in this sample encode the identical CDR3. The chain links TRBV9 to TRBJ2-1; TRBD2 matches 8 bases. This CDR3 is built from 15 residues. Germline CDR1 is SGDLS and CDR2 is YYNGEE. With 0 bases clipped from V and 1 base from J, the junction kept 0 bases outside the gene matches. CDR3 region: CASSVAGGSYNEQFF. CDR3 coding DNA: TGTGCCAGCAGCGTAGCGGGGGGGTCCTACAATGAGCAGTTCTTC.

The gene calls are TRBV19 and TRBJ1-4; 9 bases align to TRBD1. V gave up 5 bases and J gave up 7 bases; unmatched junction bases: 8. This CDR3 region has 15 residues. Germline assignment: CDR1 LNHDA and CDR2 SQIVND (reference sequence). DNA for the CDR3: TGTGCCAGTAGTCCGCGGGACAGGGAAGTTGAAAAACTGTTTTTT. This encodes CASSPRDREVEKLFF.

The V gene is TRBV28, the J gene TRBJ2-1, with D possibly matching TRBD1 (5 bases). This CDR3 is 15 amino acids long. CDR1 is MDHEN and CDR2 is SYDVKM in the germline V gene. Trimming removed 5 bases at V and 4 bases at J, with 15 bases between. The CDR3 here is CASSPETDKYNEQFF. In DNA form, the CDR3 reads TGTGCCAGCAGTCCCGAGACAGATAAATACAATGAGCAGTTCTTC. Full variable domain (outside the CDR3, taken from reference TRBV28 and TRBJ2-1): DVKVTQSSRYLVKRTGEKVFLECVQDMDHENMFWYRQDPGLGLRLIYFSYDVKMKEKGDIPEGYSVSREKKERFSLILESASTNQTSMYLCASSPETDKYNEQFFGPGTRLTVL.

V and J are TRBV5-1 and TRBJ2-1, with TRBD2 identical over 9 bases. V trimming: 0 bases; J trimming: 8 bases; junction bases outside the gene matches: 12. From germline, CDR1 is SGHRS and CDR2 YFSETQ. The CDR3 has 17 amino acids. DNA for the CDR3: TGCGCCAGCAGCTTGGGGACCGCTAGCGGGATTCGGGATGAGCAGTTCTTC. Its translation is CASSLGTASGIRDEQFF.

The J gene is TRBJ1-1, the V gene TRBV30; D is undetermined. This CDR3 is 14 amino acids long. Trimming left V 7 bases short and J 6 bases short, with 21 bases between. Looked up from germline, CDR1 is GTSNPN and CDR2 is SVGIG (reference sequence). This CDR3 is CASTRTGKYPEAFF. DNA for the CDR3: TGTGCCTCTACTCGGACGGGAAAATACCCTGAAGCTTTCTTT.

This clone has only one observation. The V gene is TRBV2, the J gene TRBJ2-3; 7 bases match TRBD2. Germline CDR1 SNHLY, CDR2 FYNNEI. After removal of 1 base from V and 5 bases from J, the junction contained 3 bases not matched to a gene. CDR3 length equals 14 residues. CDR3 amino acids: CASSEGPGGDTQYF. CDR3 coding DNA: TGTGCCAGCAGTGAAGGCCCGGGGGGAGATACGCAGTATTTT.

The chain is built from TRBV9 and TRBJ2-1; 7 bases fit TRBD2. Germline-derived CDR1 and CDR2 are SGDLS and YYNGEE. CDR3 length: 12 amino acids. With 1 base clipped from V and 10 bases from J, the junction kept 2 bases outside the gene matches. In DNA form, the CDR3 reads TGTGCCAGCAGCGTATATAGCGGGGAGCAGTTCTTC. Protein sequence: CASSVYSGEQFF. The full variable domain, with the rest looked up from reference TRBV9 and TRBJ2-1, is DSGVTQTPKHLITATGQRVTLRCSPRSGDLSVYWYQQSLDQGLQFLIQYYNGEERAKGNILERFSAQQFPDLHSELNLSSLELGDSALYFCASSVYSGEQFFGPGTRLTVL.

CDR3 coding DNA: TGTGCCAGCAGCTCTAGGGGGGCAGATACGCAGTATTTT. Residues: CASSSRGADTQYF. The chain employs TRBV11-3 and TRBJ2-3; D tentatively fits TRBD1 or TRBD2 (6 bases each). V was trimmed by 4 bases and J by 4 bases, leaving 9 bases between them. The germline gives CDR1 SGHNT, CDR2 YENEEA. This CDR3 has 13 residues.

The gene calls are TRBV4-2 and TRBJ1-2; 9 nucleotides align to TRBD1. The CDR3 length is 15 residues. Losses at the gene ends were 1 base for V and 3 bases for J; bases not matched to a gene: 3. CDR1 and CDR2 (germline): LGHNA, YNFKEQ. In nucleotides, the CDR3 is TGTGCCAGCAGCCAAGTGGGGGACAGGGACTATGGCTACACCTTC. Translating gives CASSQVGDRDYGYTF.

This clone showed up just once. The junction departs from the called germline gene at one end, perhaps through a read error. V and J are TRBV29-1 and TRBJ2-1; 14 bases map to TRBD2. CDR1 SQVTM and CDR2 ANQGSEA come from the germline V gene. CDR3 size: 16 residues. The DNA for the CDR3 is TGCAGCGCTGAAACCGGGACTAGCGGGAGTTACAATGAGCAGTTCTTC. Protein product: CSAETGTSGSYNEQFF.

The J gene is TRBJ2-1, the V gene TRBV28; TRBD2 matches at 8 bases. Germline V gives CDR1 MDHEN, CDR2 SYDVKM. There are 12 residues in the CDR3. V shed 2 bases, J shed 14 bases, and the junction held 5 bases outside the gene matches. The chain's CDR3 is CASSLPRGAEFF. CDR3 bases: TGTGCCAGCAGTTTACCGCGGGGGGCGGAGTTCTTC.

The chain employs TRBV7-9 and TRBJ1-1; the D gene is possibly TRBD1 (5 bases). CDR1 is SEHNR, CDR2 FQNEAQ, per germline (reference sequence). V was clipped by 5 bases and J by 1 base, with 17 bases between them. The CDR3 contains 16 residues. CDR3 nucleotide sequence: TGTGCCAGCAGCCCGCCTGGGAGGGGCGCGAACACTGAAGCTTTCTTT. This encodes CASSPPGRGANTEAFF.

The chain couples TRBV5-6 to TRBJ2-2; TRBD2 is a possible D gene (6 bases). V lost 1 base to trimming and J lost 2 bases, with 15 bases between them. There are 17 residues in the CDR3. The V gene's germline CDR1 is SGHDT and CDR2 YYEEEE. CDR3 coding DNA: TGTGCCAGCAGCTTGCTAATCCGGGACTCAAACACCGGGGAGCTGTTTTTT. This encodes CASSLLIRDSNTGELFF.

The V call is TRBV14, the J call TRBJ1-2, with 8 bases lining up with TRBD1. CDR3 size: 16 residues. Germline lookup yields CDR1 SGHDN and CDR2 FVKESK. The trim removed 0 bases at V and 4 bases at J, leaving 7 bases unmatched. As DNA, the CDR3 is TGTGCCAGCAGCCAAGATGCCGGGACAGGCGCCTATGGCTACACCTTC. Residues: CASSQDAGTGAYGYTF.

The chain couples TRBV4-2 to TRBJ1-6; 7 bases are shared with TRBD1. The CDR3 consists of 17 residues. The junction had 5 bases not matched to a gene; V was cut back by 0 bases and J by 3 bases. CDR1 LGHNA and CDR2 YNFKEQ come from the germline V gene. The CDR3 DNA is TGTGCCAGCAGCCAAGACGTAGGGGGCGGCTATAATTCACCCCTCCACTTT. Protein: CASSQDVGGGYNSPLHF.

In its sample, this clone was seen a few times. Here the CDR3 reads CASSRSRPTGANVLTF. CDR3 in DNA: TGTGCCAGCAGCCGATCCCGCCCCACTGGGGCCAACGTCCTGACTTTC. J is TRBJ2-6 and V is TRBV7-2; unclear D gene. This CDR3 is built from 16 residues. In germline, CDR1 is SGHTA, CDR2 FQGNSA. Trimming pared 5 bases from V and 2 bases from J, leaving 13 bases between.